The next 2 T cell receptor beta chains were all read from a single sample in a study of early T cells in non-severe SARS-CoV-2 infection. TCRdb reprocessed the 5' RACE reads with MiXCR, giving one entry per CDR3 protein. The sample contains roughly 56,000 distinct CDR3 sequences, 8% to 9% of which appear only once. The sample was whole blood. Every receptor here comes from an adult who was a healthcare worker with PCR-confirmed SARS-CoV-2 infection or an uninfected control (not recorded which).

This clonotype was seen ten or more times. The chain employs TRBV4-1 and TRBJ1-6, with 9 bases aligning to TRBD1. This CDR3 region has 15 residues. With V trimmed by 0 bases and J by 10 bases, 4 bases remained unmatched. CDR1 is MGHRA and CDR2 is YSYEKL in the germline V gene. CDR3 in amino acids: CASSQEGTGYSPLHF. The CDR3 DNA follows: TGCGCCAGCAGCCAAGAAGGGACAGGGTACTCACCCCTCCACTTT.

This clonotype was detected only a few times. The gene calls are TRBV12-3 or TRBV12-4 and TRBJ1-6; 10 bases are shared with TRBD1. The CDR3 is made up of 15 amino acids. Unmatched junction bases numbered 5, after V lost 5 bases and J lost 7 bases. CDR3 nucleotide sequence: TGTGCCAGCAGTAGCAGGACAGGGGGAAATTCACCCCTCCACTTT. Translated: CASSSRTGGNSPLHF.